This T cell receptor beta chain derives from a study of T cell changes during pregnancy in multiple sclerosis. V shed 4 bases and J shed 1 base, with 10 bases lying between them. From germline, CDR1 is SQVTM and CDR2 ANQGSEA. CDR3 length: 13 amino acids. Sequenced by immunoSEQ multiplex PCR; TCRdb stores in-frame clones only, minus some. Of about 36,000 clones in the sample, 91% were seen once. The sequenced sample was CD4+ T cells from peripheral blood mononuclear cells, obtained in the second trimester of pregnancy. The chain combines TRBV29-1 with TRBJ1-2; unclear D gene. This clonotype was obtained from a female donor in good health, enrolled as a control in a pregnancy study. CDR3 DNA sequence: TGCAGCGTTGTGCGGTCGAATAACTATGGCTACACCTTC. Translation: CSVVRSNNYGYTF.